These 21 T cell receptor beta chains were all obtained from the same sample, sequenced in a study of post-analysis software for immune sequencing data. Study-level findings and limits: In patients, five or six TRBV segments were more frequent than in controls, with TRBV5-6, TRBV5-1 and TRBV20-1 among them.

Their recognized antigens are unknown. Presence of unique molecular identifiers characterized the TCR beta cDNA libraries. TCRdb ran MiXCR on the PCR reads and lists one entry per CDR3 protein. The table shows hundreds of thousands of distinct CDR3 sequences, with 25% to 30% occurring only once. Material: blood. These receptors originate from a girl between 5 and 17 years old with multiple sclerosis.

This clonotype was observed a few times. Compared with germline, one end of the junction differs, possibly owing to a read error. The chain is built from TRBV4-2 and TRBJ2-1; TRBD2 matches at 11 bases. In germline, CDR1 is LGHNA, CDR2 YNFKEQ. This CDR3 spans 17 amino acids. The DNA of the CDR3 is TGTGCCAGCAGCCAGCGGGGACTAGCGGACTCCTACAACGAGCAGTTCTTC. This translates into CASSQRGLADSYNEQFF.

The chain is built from TRBV20-1 and TRBJ2-1; D is perhaps TRBD1 (5 bases). The CDR3 is 15 residues long. The germline gives CDR1 DFQATT, CDR2 SNEGSKA (reference sequence). Trimming cost V 0 bases and J 3 bases, with 12 bases left between them. The CDR3 protein is CSARDPQGYYNEQFF. The CDR3 DNA reads TGCAGTGCTAGAGATCCCCAGGGATACTACAATGAGCAGTTCTTC.

As regards this clonotype: A single base separates this from a much larger clone, so it may be a read error. This sequence joins TRBV12-3 or TRBV12-4 and TRBJ1-5, with TRBD1 matching over 7 bases. This CDR3 has 14 amino acids. The CDR3 region is CASSHPGQNHPQHF. CDR3 nucleotide sequence: TGTGCCAGCAGTCATCCGGGACAGAATCACCCCCAGCATTTT.

This clonotype has only a few counts. The gene calls are TRBV6-8 and TRBJ2-7; no clear D. The CDR3 is 12 residues long. V lost 2 bases, J lost 6 bases, and 8 bases lay in between. Germline V gives CDR1 MNHGY, CDR2 SAAAGT. CDR3 amino acids: CASSYEASEQYF. DNA for the CDR3: TGTGCCAGCAGTTACGAGGCATCCGAGCAGTACTTC.

This clonotype appeared a few times. The chain couples TRBV13 to TRBJ1-5; 7 positions match TRBD1. There are 15 residues in the CDR3. V lost 5 bases, J lost 5 bases, and 9 bases stayed unmatched. CDR1 is PRHDT and CDR2 is FYEKMQ in the germline V gene (reference sequence). Here the CDR3 reads CASSLRRDRDQPQHF. The CDR3 DNA is TGTGCCAGCAGCCTTCGCCGGGACAGAGATCAGCCCCAGCATTTT.

This chain links TRBV7-8 with TRBJ1-5, with 9 bases that match TRBD1. The CDR3 is 15 amino acids. With V trimmed by 2 bases and J by 7 bases, 6 bases remained unmatched. The V gene's germline CDR1 is SGHVS and CDR2 FQNEAQ. As DNA, the CDR3 is TGTGCCAGCAGCTTATTCCCCACAGGGGGCCAGCCCCAGCATTTT. This encodes CASSLFPTGGQPQHF.

The rearrangement uses TRBV24-1 and TRBJ2-6; TRBD2 matches 8 bases. Trimming at V came to 10 bases and at J to 4 bases, leaving 14 bases not matched to a gene. The CDR3 has 17 amino acids. Germline loops: CDR1 KGHDR, CDR2 SFDVKD. The CDR3 region is CATRSGGVGSGANVLTF. CDR3 in DNA: TGTGCCACTAGAAGCGGGGGAGTAGGTTCAGGGGCCAACGTCCTGACTTTC.

This clonotype was detected once. Here the CDR3 reads CASSLGGSLRTEAFF. For the CDR3, the DNA is TGTGCCAGCTCCCTGGGAGGCAGCTTGAGGACTGAAGCTTTCTTT. This chain links TRBV28 with TRBJ1-1; D remains ambiguous. The length of the CDR3 is 15 residues. In germline, CDR1 is MDHEN, CDR2 SYDVKM. Trimming took 8 bases from V and 5 from J, leaving 21 bases between them.

This clonotype showed up just a few times. J is TRBJ2-7 and V is TRBV25-1, with D perhaps matching TRBD2 (5 bases). V was shortened by 3 bases and J by 3 bases, with 12 bases between the two germline ends. This CDR3 is 14 amino acids long. CDR1 MGHDK and CDR2 SYGVNS come from the germline V gene. CDR3 in DNA: TGTGCCAGCAGTGACACCGGGGTCTTCTACGAGCAGTACTTC. It is translated as CASSDTGVFYEQYF.

The genes are TRBV4-3 and TRBJ2-3; the D gene is possibly TRBD2 (6 bases). The CDR3 is made up of 17 amino acids. CDR1 LGHNA and CDR2 YSLEER come from the germline V gene. V gave up 0 bases and J gave up 4 bases, with 17 bases separating them. The CDR3: CASSQDLGGGGADTQYF. CDR3 sequence (DNA): TGCGCCAGCAGCCAAGACCTCGGGGGAGGAGGGGCAGATACGCAGTATTTT.

The chain links TRBV20-1 to TRBJ2-7; no clear D. V lost 0 bases, J lost 0 bases, and 9 bases lay in between. Germline loops: CDR1 DFQATT, CDR2 SNEGSKA (reference sequence). The CDR3 is 14 amino acids. The CDR3 here is CSARDMGSSYEQYF. The CDR3 nucleotides read TGCAGTGCTAGAGATATGGGGTCCTCCTACGAGCAGTACTTC.

V is TRBV28 and J is TRBJ2-2; 12 nucleotides line up with TRBD2. V lost 3 bases, J lost 8 bases, and 4 bases stayed unmatched. The germline CDR1 and CDR2 sequences are MDHEN and SYDVKM. The CDR3 loop spans 15 amino acids. The CDR3 here is CASSLTSGSWGELFF. The CDR3 DNA reads TGTGCCAGCAGTTTGACTAGCGGGAGTTGGGGGGAGCTGTTTTTT.

The chain combines TRBV7-2 with TRBJ2-7, with 9 bases that match TRBD1. The germline CDR1 and CDR2 sequences are SGHTA and FQGNSA. This CDR3 has 15 residues. V shed 1 base, J shed 4 bases, and the junction held 5 bases outside the gene matches. The CDR3 DNA is TGTGCCAGCAGCTTAGGTCGGACAGGGGCATACGAGCAGTACTTC. Translating it yields CASSLGRTGAYEQYF. The full variable domain, in which reference TRBV7-2 and TRBJ2-7 provide the parts outside the CDR3, is GAGVSQSPSNKVTEKGKDVELRCDPISGHTALYWYRQSLGQGLEFLIYFQGNSAPDKSGLPSDRFSAERTGGSVSTLTIQRTQQEDSAVYLCASSLGRTGAYEQYFGPGTRLTVT.

This clonotype was seen more than once but under ten times. One end of the junction varies from germline; a read error may be responsible. The chain has TRBV29-1 and TRBJ2-6, with 8 bases that match TRBD1. CDR3 length: 16 residues. The germline CDR1 and CDR2 sequences are SQVTM and ANQGSEA. CDR3 coding DNA: TGCAGCGTTTCGGGACAGGCGAACTCTGGGGCCAACGTCCCGACTTTC. Encoded protein: CSVSGQANSGANVPTF.

This clonotype was seen only a few times. The chain recombines TRBV29-1 with TRBJ2-3, with a weak D call TRBD1 (5 bases). The CDR3 spans 13 residues. Germline V CDR1 and CDR2: SQVTM, ANQGSEA. Trimming pared 7 bases from V and 1 base from J, leaving 12 bases between. This CDR3 is CSADWGGTDTQYF. The CDR3 DNA follows: TGCAGCGCTGATTGGGGCGGCACAGATACGCAGTATTTT.

In this sample, this clonotype turned up a few times. The CDR3 DNA follows: TGTGCCAGCAGCGACCTGGGCGAGCAGTACTTC. It specifies CASSDLGEQYF. The rearrangement uses TRBV9 and TRBJ2-7; no clear D gene. This CDR3 spans 11 amino acids. Germline assignment: CDR1 SGDLS and CDR2 YYNGEE. V was pared by 3 bases and J by 6 bases, with 7 bases between.

This clonotype has only a few counts. This sequence joins TRBV9 and TRBJ1-1; 7 bases are shared with TRBD1. CDR3 length: 16 residues. V shed 0 bases, J shed 6 bases, and the junction held 11 bases outside the gene matches. In germline, CDR1 is SGDLS, CDR2 YYNGEE. The CDR3 nucleotides read TGTGCCAGCAGCGTAGTAGCCAGGGGGGCCGGCGCTGAAGCTTTCTTT. This gives the protein CASSVVARGAGAEAFF.

V is TRBV27 and J is TRBJ2-1, with D maybe TRBD2 (7 bases). Trimming took 2 bases from V and 4 from J, leaving 12 bases between them. This CDR3 is built from 15 residues. CDR1 MNHEY and CDR2 SMNVEV come from the germline V gene (reference sequence). The CDR3 nucleotides are TGTGCCAGCAGTTTAAGGGGGGGCGCGTACAATGAGCAGTTCTTC. It codes for CASSLRGGAYNEQFF.

This clonotype was seen more than once but under ten times. The CDR3 sequence is CSATRPGQGIGMDTQYF. CDR3 bases: TGCAGTGCTACCCGTCCGGGACAGGGGATTGGGATGGATACGCAGTATTTT. The chain has TRBV20-1 and TRBJ2-3, with 10 nucleotides matching TRBD1. Germline lookup yields CDR1 DFQATT and CDR2 SNEGSKA (reference sequence). V was pared by 4 bases and J by 6 bases, with 16 bases of the junction left unmatched. There are 17 residues in the CDR3.

This clonotype turned up a few times. V and J are TRBV20-1 and TRBJ2-7; a possible D gene is TRBD1 (7 bases). CDR1 DFQATT and CDR2 SNEGSKA come from the germline V gene (reference sequence). The CDR3 is 17 amino acids. V was clipped by 0 bases and J by 3 bases, with 21 bases between them. DNA of the CDR3: TGCAGTGCTAGAGACCGTGGACAGGCTGGAGGGGGCTACGAGCAGTACTTC. It encodes CSARDRGQAGGGYEQYF.

This clonotype turned up a few times. The chain employs TRBV12-3 or TRBV12-4 and TRBJ1-5; D remains ambiguous. V dropped 6 bases and J dropped 4 bases, with 10 bases sitting between them. The CDR3 consists of 13 residues. Here the CDR3 reads CASRSMGNQPQHF. DNA for the CDR3: TGTGCCAGCAGAAGTATGGGTAATCAGCCCCAGCATTTT.